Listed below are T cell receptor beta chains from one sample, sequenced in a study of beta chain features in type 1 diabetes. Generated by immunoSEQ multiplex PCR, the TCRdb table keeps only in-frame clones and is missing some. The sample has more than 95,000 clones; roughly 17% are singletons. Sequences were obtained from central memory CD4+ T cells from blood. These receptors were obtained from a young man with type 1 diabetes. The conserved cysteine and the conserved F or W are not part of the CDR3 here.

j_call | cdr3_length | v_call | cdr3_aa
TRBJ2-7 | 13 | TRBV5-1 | ASSFGLAGVDEQY
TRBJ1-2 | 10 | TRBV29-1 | SVGTGINGYT
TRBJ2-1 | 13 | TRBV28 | ASSPGGQNGYEQF
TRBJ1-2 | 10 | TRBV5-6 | ASSSRQGGYT
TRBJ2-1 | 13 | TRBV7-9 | ASSFLAGFGNEQF
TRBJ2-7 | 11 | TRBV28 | ASTGSGSYEQY
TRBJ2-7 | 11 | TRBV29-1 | SVAGRDLYEQY
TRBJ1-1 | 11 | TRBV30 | AWRSIENTEAF
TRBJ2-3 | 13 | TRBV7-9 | ASSSGRTHTDTQY
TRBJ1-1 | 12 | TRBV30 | AWSASDRGTEAF
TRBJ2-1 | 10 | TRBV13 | ASSLVGDEQF
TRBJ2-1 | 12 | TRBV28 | ASIRRGPWNEQF
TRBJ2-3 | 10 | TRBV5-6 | ASRIITDTQY
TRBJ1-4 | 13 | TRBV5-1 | ASSLTGTRDEKLF
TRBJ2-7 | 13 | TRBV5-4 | ASRVGTSGNYEQY
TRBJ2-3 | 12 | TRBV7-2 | ASSRLAGSDTQY
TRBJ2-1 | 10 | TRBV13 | ASSQPSGTQF
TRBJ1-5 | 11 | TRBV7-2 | ASTPQFNQPQH
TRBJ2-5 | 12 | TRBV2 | ASRTTGGVETQY
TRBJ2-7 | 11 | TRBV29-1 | SVERDVSYEQY
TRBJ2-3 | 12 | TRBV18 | ASSPTAGTDTQY
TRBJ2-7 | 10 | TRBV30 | AWRDRSSEQY
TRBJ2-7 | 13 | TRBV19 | ASTRREGLWGEQY
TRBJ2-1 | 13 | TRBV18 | ASSPPASGFNEQF
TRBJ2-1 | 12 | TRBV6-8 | ASIIGRPYNEQF
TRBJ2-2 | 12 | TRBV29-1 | SVTRDSGSGELF
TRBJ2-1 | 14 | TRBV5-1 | ASSRGGSSSYNEQF
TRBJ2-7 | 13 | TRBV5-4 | ASSSRTGNPYEQY
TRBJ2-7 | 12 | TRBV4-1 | ASSPGTGNDEQY
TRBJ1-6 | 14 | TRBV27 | ASRQRPAIKFSPLH
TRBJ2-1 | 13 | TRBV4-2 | ASSLPGRLGNEQF
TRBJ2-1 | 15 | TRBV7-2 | ASSPRAGLPPNNEQF
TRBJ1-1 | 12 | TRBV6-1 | ASRQWRLNTEAF
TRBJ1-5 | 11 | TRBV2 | ASTVGFNQPQH
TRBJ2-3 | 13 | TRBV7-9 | ASSPDYLRTDTQY
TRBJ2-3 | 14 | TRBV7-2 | ASSLEPSGYTDTQY
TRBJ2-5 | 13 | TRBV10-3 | ATHREGGLDRTQY
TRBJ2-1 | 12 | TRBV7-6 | ASSPGGSLNEQF
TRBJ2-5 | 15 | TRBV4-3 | ASSQDYRGMVQETQY
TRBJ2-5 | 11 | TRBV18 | ASSPGTEETQY
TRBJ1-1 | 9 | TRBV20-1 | SASTVAEAF
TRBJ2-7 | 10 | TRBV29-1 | SVMTGGREQY
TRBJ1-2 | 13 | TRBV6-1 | ASSEPGQGPSGYT
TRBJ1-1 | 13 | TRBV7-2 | ASITNPRGNTEAF
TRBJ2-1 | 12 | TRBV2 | ASDQARPQDEQF
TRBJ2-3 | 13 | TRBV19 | ASSTGRRSTDTQY
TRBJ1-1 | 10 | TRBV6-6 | ASSSTGQEAF
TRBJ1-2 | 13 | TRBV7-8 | ASSFSGRLGYGYT
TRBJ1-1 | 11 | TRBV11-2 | ASSLSWNTEAF
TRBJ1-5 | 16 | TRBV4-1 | ASSQVGRQGKGNQPQH